Described below is a single TCR beta chain sequence and its context. The record originates from a study of blood T cell repertoires in COVID-19. About the research overall: The analysed material was cDNA or gDNA that came from T cells, B-cell-depleted T cells, or PBMCs.

In the authors' methods: Estimation of nucleated cell counts relied on the amplification of reference gene primers. Assay used: immunoSEQ multiplex PCR; TCRdb lists only in-frame clones, some missing. The V and J calls and clone size are taken from that table; D and trimming were inferred from the DNA. The data show about 190,000 clones, about 88% seen once. From germline, CDR1 is SGHTA and CDR2 FQGNSA. The V gene lost 5 bases and the J gene lost 0 bases, with 12 bases spanning the gap. This CDR3 contains 15 residues. The sequence was obtained from a woman aged 80 or over with acute or convalescent COVID-19. The source material was peripheral blood. The J gene is TRBJ2-3, the V gene TRBV7-2; weak D call: TRBD2 (5 bases). The CDR3 DNA follows: TGTGCCAGCAGCCCAGACTATTCTAGCACAGATACGCAGTATTTT. Its protein product is CASSPDYSSTDTQYF. Using reference TRBV7-2 and TRBJ2-3 for the parts outside the CDR3, the full variable domain is GAGVSQSPSNKVTEKGKDVELRCDPISGHTALYWYRQSLGQGLEFLIYFQGNSAPDKSGLPSDRFSAERTGGSVSTLTIQRTQQEDSAVYLCASSPDYSSTDTQYFGPGTRLTVL.